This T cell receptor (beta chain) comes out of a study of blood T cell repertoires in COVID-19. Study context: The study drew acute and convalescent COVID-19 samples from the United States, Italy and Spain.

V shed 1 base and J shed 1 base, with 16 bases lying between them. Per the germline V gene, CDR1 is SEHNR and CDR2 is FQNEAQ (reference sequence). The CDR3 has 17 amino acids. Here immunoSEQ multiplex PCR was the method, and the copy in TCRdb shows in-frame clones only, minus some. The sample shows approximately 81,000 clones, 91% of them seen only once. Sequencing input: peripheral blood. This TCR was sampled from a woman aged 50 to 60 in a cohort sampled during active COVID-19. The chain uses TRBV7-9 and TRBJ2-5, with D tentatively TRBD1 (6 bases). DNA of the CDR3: TGTGCCAGCAGCTTAGTATCGACAGGAGGTCTCCAAGAGACCCAGTACTTC. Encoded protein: CASSLVSTGGLQETQYF.